Each of the 26 T cell receptor beta chains below was sequenced from the same sample in a study of T-cell memory formation after mild COVID-19. TCRdb re-analysed the 5' RACE reads in MiXCR, keeping a single row per CDR3 protein. Of 300,000 to 350,000 distinct CDR3 sequences listed, roughly a fifth are singletons. Sequencing was carried out using PBMCs or a T cell subset sorted from them (not recorded which). The receptor source for this set is a young man who had mild COVID-19 (a few samples of this study predate the infection). Cell type and time point are not known.

This clonotype was observed a handful of times. This rearrangement joins TRBV7-2 to TRBJ1-5; D possibly corresponds to TRBD1 (5 bases). The CDR3 has 13 residues. V dropped 6 bases and J dropped 7 bases, with 13 bases sitting between them. Germline CDR1 and CDR2: SGHTA and FQGNSA. CDR3 nucleotides: TGTGCCAGCAGTTCCGTCGGGGCACAGCCCCAGCATTTT. It translates to CASSSVGAQPQHF.

The J gene is TRBJ1-3, the V gene TRBV6-1, with D maybe TRBD1 (6 bases). Germline V lookup: CDR1 MNHNS, CDR2 SASEGT. V lost 6 bases and J 0 bases, leaving 27 bases between the germline ends. The CDR3 consists of 20 residues. The CDR3 region has the DNA TGTGCCAGCAGGGAATACTTAAATACAGGGAGCAGTAGCTCTGGAAACACCATATATTTT. Translated, it gives CASREYLNTGSSSSGNTIYF.

The chain couples TRBV11-2 to TRBJ2-5, with 8 bases lining up with TRBD2. This CDR3 contains 16 residues. Per germline, CDR1 SGHAT and CDR2 FQNNGV. V lost 0 bases to trimming and J lost 6 bases; unmatched junction nucleotides: 9. CDR3 loop: CASSLDLRGGRKTQYF. The CDR3 DNA reads as TGTGCCAGCAGCTTAGATCTACGGGGGGGCCGAAAGACCCAGTACTTC.

The rearrangement uses TRBV6-1 and TRBJ1-1; 10 nucleotides line up with TRBD1. Trimming took 8 bases from V and 4 from J; bases not matched to a gene: 7. CDR1 is MNHNS, CDR2 SASEGT, per germline. The CDR3 totals 14 residues. The CDR3 region is CASVVTGGTTEAFF. In DNA, the CDR3 is TGTGCCAGCGTAGTGACAGGGGGCACCACTGAAGCTTTCTTT.

This clonotype came up a few times. The gene calls are TRBV29-1 and TRBJ2-2; no firm D call. Trimming shortened V by 7 bases and J by 0 bases, and 9 bases separated the two germline ends. The germline V gene has CDR1 SQVTM and CDR2 ANQGSEA. The CDR3 is 13 amino acids. This CDR3 is CSAETTNTGELFF. CDR3 nucleotides: TGCAGCGCCGAAACCACGAACACCGGGGAGCTGTTTTTT.

The chain recombines TRBV29-1 with TRBJ1-1; no reliable D call. V lost 1 base and J 1 base, leaving 10 bases between the germline ends. Germline-derived CDR1 and CDR2 are SQVTM and ANQGSEA. The CDR3 length is 14 residues. CDR3 region: CSVEVAGPNTEAFF. CDR3 DNA sequence: TGCAGCGTTGAAGTAGCGGGTCCGAACACTGAAGCTTTCTTT.

The rearrangement links TRBV4-1 to TRBJ2-5; the D gene is possibly TRBD2 (5 bases). The germline CDR1 and CDR2 sequences are MGHRA and YSYEKL. V dropped 4 bases and J dropped 5 bases, with 17 bases sitting between them. The CDR3 length is 15 residues. CDR3 nucleotides: TGCGCCAGCAGCCTGCCGGACGCCAGAGGGGAGACCCAGTACTTC. This codes for CASSLPDARGETQYF.

This clonotype was counted between two and nine times. The J gene is TRBJ1-6, the V gene TRBV12-3 or TRBV12-4, with TRBD1 matching over 8 bases. V lost 6 bases, J lost 5 bases, and 9 bases stayed unmatched. The CDR3 length is 16 residues. The CDR3 DNA reads as TGTGCCAGCAGCCAGACAGGGGCAGAGAATAATTCACCCCTCCACTTT. This encodes CASSQTGAENNSPLHF.

V and J are TRBV15 and TRBJ2-2; a possible D gene is TRBD2 (6 bases). V shed 6 bases and J shed 1 base, with 9 bases lying between them. Germline lookup yields CDR1 LNHNV and CDR2 YYDKDF (reference sequence). The CDR3 runs 14 residues. The CDR3 reads CATRGTQNTGELFF. The CDR3 region has the DNA TGTGCCACCAGAGGGACTCAGAACACCGGGGAGCTGTTTTTT.

The sample holds a few counts of this clonotype. This rearrangement joins TRBV5-1 to TRBJ1-2; no clear D gene. There are 15 residues in the CDR3. Trimming stripped 2 bases from V and 1 base from J, with 12 bases between. Per germline, CDR1 SGHRS and CDR2 YFSETQ. This CDR3 reads CASSFGWGNNYGYTF. CDR3 in DNA: TGCGCCAGCAGCTTCGGTTGGGGAAATAACTATGGCTACACCTTC.

This clonotype was seen at least ten times. V gene TRBV6-2 or TRBV6-3 combines with J gene TRBJ2-1, with TRBD2 matching 9 bases. Germline V lookup: CDR1 MNHEY, CDR2 SVGEGT. This CDR3 has 17 residues. With 0 bases clipped from V and 4 bases from J, the junction kept 7 bases outside the gene matches. The CDR3: CASSYSAPSGVYNEQFF. CDR3 nucleotides: TGTGCCAGCAGTTACTCGGCCCCTAGCGGGGTATACAATGAGCAGTTCTTC.

There are a few counts of this clonotype. The CDR3 DNA reads TGTGCCGTCGACGGACAGGGAGATACGCAGTATTTT. Protein product: CAVDGQGDTQYF. The rearrangement uses TRBV19 and TRBJ2-3; TRBD1 matches 8 bases. This CDR3 has 12 residues. The germline gives CDR1 LNHDA, CDR2 SQIVND (reference sequence). J was trimmed by 5 bases and V by 11 bases; bases with no gene match: 6.

The V gene is TRBV5-1, the J gene TRBJ2-7; D may correspond to TRBD1 or TRBD2 (5 bases each). Deletions cut 4 bases from V and 0 bases from J, with 14 bases between. Germline V gene lookup returns CDR1 SGHRS and CDR2 YFSETQ. This CDR3 region has 15 residues. Here the CDR3 reads CASSPGTASSYEQYV. The CDR3 coding sequence is TGCGCCAGCAGCCCCGGGACCGCGAGCTCCTACGAGCAGTACGTC.

The table lists this clonotype with a few counts. The V and J genes are TRBV29-1 and TRBJ1-3; no firm D call. The CDR3 totals 14 residues. CDR1 is SQVTM and CDR2 is ANQGSEA in the germline V gene. V dropped 7 bases and J dropped 0 bases, with 13 bases sitting between them. The CDR3 region has the DNA TGCAGCGCAAGCGAGGTTTCCTCTGGAAACACCATATATTTT. This sequence encodes CSASEVSSGNTIYF.

This clonotype has a count of ten or more. The chain links TRBV7-2 to TRBJ2-4; the match to TRBD1 covers 11 bases. The CDR3 sequence is 14 residues long. The ends lost 3 bases at V and 9 bases at J; junction bases unmatched: 4. Germline V lookup: CDR1 SGHTA, CDR2 FQGNSA. The CDR3 protein is CASSLGTGGTIQYF. CDR3 in DNA: TGTGCCAGCAGCTTGGGGACAGGGGGGACCATTCAGTACTTC. The whole variable domain, filled in from reference TRBV7-2 and TRBJ2-4, reads GAGVSQSPSNKVTEKGKDVELRCDPISGHTALYWYRQSLGQGLEFLIYFQGNSAPDKSGLPSDRFSAERTGGSVSTLTIQRTQQEDSAVYLCASSLGTGGTIQYFGAGTRLSVL.

There are many counts of this clonotype. The chain combines TRBV11-2 with TRBJ2-3; D unresolved. The V end was cut by 7 bases, the J end by 2 bases, with 7 bases between. The CDR3 length is 12 residues. The V gene's germline CDR1 is SGHAT and CDR2 FQNNGV. The CDR3 bases are TGTGCCAGCACCCTTTACACAGATACGCAGTATTTT. It codes for CASTLYTDTQYF.

This clonotype was observed a handful of times. V and J are TRBV4-1 and TRBJ2-2, with 7 nucleotides matching TRBD1. Per the germline V gene, CDR1 is MGHRA and CDR2 is YSYEKL. V trimming: 4 bases; J trimming: 2 bases; junction bases outside the gene matches: 13. The CDR3 has 18 residues. As DNA, the CDR3 is TGCGCCAGCAGCCCATGGAGTCTAACAGGGGTAAACACCGGGGAGCTGTTTTTT. It yields the protein CASSPWSLTGVNTGELFF.

This clonotype was seen a few times. The chain has TRBV27 and TRBJ1-2; tentative D call: TRBD1 (5 bases). V lost 11 bases to trimming and J lost 5 bases, with 15 bases between them. The CDR3 has 12 amino acids. CDR1 and CDR2 from the germline V gene are MNHEY and SMNVEV (reference sequence). The CDR3 region has the DNA TGTGCCTGGCGTGCAGGGAGGTATGGCTACACCTTC. This sequence encodes CAWRAGRYGYTF.

V is TRBV4-1 and J is TRBJ2-1, with D perhaps matching TRBD1 (5 bases). The germline V gene encodes CDR1 MGHRA and CDR2 YSYEKL. Trimming took 0 bases from V and 8 from J, leaving 17 bases between them. The CDR3 contains 16 residues. In DNA form, the CDR3 reads TGCGCCAGCAGCCAAGACAGGGCATCAAGGTGGGATGAGCAGTTCTTC. It encodes CASSQDRASRWDEQFF.

This chain links TRBV5-4 with TRBJ1-5; 10 bases agree with TRBD1. Germline V lookup: CDR1 SGHNT, CDR2 YYREEE (reference sequence). The CDR3 sequence is 15 residues long. The trim removed 5 bases at V and 7 bases at J, leaving 9 bases unmatched. The CDR3 bases are TGTGCCAGCAGTCCCGGGACAGGGGAGGAACAGCCCCAGCATTTT. Translation gives CASSPGTGEEQPQHF.

The rearrangement links TRBV20-1 to TRBJ1-6, with D unresolved. CDR1 is DFQATT and CDR2 is SNEGSKA in the germline V gene (reference sequence). V lost 0 bases to trimming and J lost 7 bases, with 13 bases between them. There are 15 residues in the CDR3. CDR3 sequence: CSARDKGLLNSPLHF. DNA of the CDR3: TGCAGTGCTAGAGATAAAGGGTTGTTGAATTCACCCCTCCACTTT.

This clonotype was seen more than once but under ten times. The J gene is TRBJ1-4, the V gene TRBV6-5; 9 bases are shared with TRBD1. The CDR3 sequence is 15 residues long. V was pared by 6 bases and J by 7 bases, with 9 bases of the junction left unmatched. Germline CDR1 is MNHEY and CDR2 is SVGAGI. CDR3: CASRRGGQGGEKLFF. The CDR3, as DNA: TGTGCCAGCAGGAGAGGGGGACAGGGTGGTGAAAAACTGTTTTTT.

This chain links TRBV9 with TRBJ2-3; the match to TRBD2 covers 9 bases. This CDR3 contains 15 residues. Germline CDR1 SGDLS, CDR2 YYNGEE. Trimming took 3 bases from V and 7 from J; bases not matched to a gene: 9. DNA of the CDR3: TGTGCCAGCAGCGGTGGGGCGAGCGGGGGGAATACGCAGTATTTT. Protein sequence: CASSGGASGGNTQYF.

The rearrangement joins TRBV7-9 to TRBJ1-1, with a tentative D call TRBD1 (6 bases). Germline values: CDR1 SEHNR, CDR2 FQNEAQ (reference sequence). This CDR3 is 16 amino acids long. The V end lost 4 bases, the J end lost 1 base, and 16 bases lay between the germline ends. This CDR3 is CASSYGGWTANTEAFF. CDR3 sequence (DNA): TGTGCCAGCAGCTACGGGGGGTGGACAGCGAACACTGAAGCTTTCTTT.

CDR3 in DNA: TGCAGTGCTAGCCGGGACAGGGGGGACGAGCAGTACTTC. Protein product: CSASRDRGDEQYF. The chain carries TRBV20-1 and TRBJ2-7, with 11 nucleotides matching TRBD1. The germline V gene has CDR1 DFQATT and CDR2 SNEGSKA (reference sequence). CDR3 size: 13 residues. With 3 bases clipped from V and 5 bases from J, the junction kept 3 bases outside the gene matches.

The chain is built from TRBV30 and TRBJ1-2; D is unclear. The CDR3 totals 11 residues. The V end was cut by 1 base, the J end by 4 bases, with 4 bases between. Germline V gives CDR1 GTSNPN, CDR2 SVGIG (reference sequence). The CDR3 sequence: CAWSDSYGYTF. Written as DNA, the CDR3 is TGTGCCTGGAGTGACAGCTATGGCTACACCTTC.